Listed here are 32 T cell receptor beta chains from one sample, sequenced in a study of T cell changes during pregnancy in multiple sclerosis. The data were produced by immunoSEQ multiplex PCR, yet TCRdb's version contains in-frame clones alone and is incomplete. The sample has tens of thousands of clones, about 90% seen once. Sample: CD4+ T cells from peripheral blood mononuclear cells, taken in the first trimester of pregnancy. These TCRs come from a female donor with multiple sclerosis, enrolled in a pregnancy study.

The chain is built from TRBV4-3 and TRBJ1-6, with D possibly matching TRBD1 (5 bases). CDR1 LGHNA and CDR2 YSLEER come from the germline V gene. The CDR3 is made up of 15 amino acids. V was pared by 1 base and J by 8 bases, with 12 bases between. This CDR3 is CASSQADRVDSPLHF. Written as DNA, the CDR3 is TGCGCCAGCAGCCAAGCCGACAGAGTGGATTCACCCCTCCACTTT.

This chain links TRBV30 with TRBJ1-1, with D perhaps matching TRBD1 (5 bases). CDR1 is GTSNPN and CDR2 is SVGIG in the germline V gene (reference sequence). The CDR3 consists of 12 residues. CDR3 coding DNA: TGTGCTTCAAAAGGGGAGGGCACTGAAGCTTTCTTT. This codes for CASKGEGTEAFF.

CDR3: CASSQVGGLRNTEAFF. Here the CDR3 DNA reads TGTGCCAGCAGCCAGGTGGGAGGCCTAAGGAACACTGAAGCTTTCTTT. The genes are TRBV7-3 and TRBJ1-1, with D hard to call. V was pared by 5 bases and J by 1 base, with 17 bases between. This CDR3 spans 16 amino acids. The germline CDR1 and CDR2 sequences are SGHTA and FQGTGA.

V and J are TRBV7-2 and TRBJ2-7; TRBD2 might be the D (5 bases). The V end was cut by 6 bases, the J end by 3 bases, with 21 bases between. Germline assignment: CDR1 SGHTA and CDR2 FQGNSA. The CDR3 totals 16 residues. CDR3 DNA sequence: TGTGCCAGCAGTCCCCGGCCGACAACTAGTCGCTACGAGCAGTACTTC. Its translation is CASSPRPTTSRYEQYF.

This chain uses TRBV9 with TRBJ1-2; D may be TRBD1 (5 bases). The CDR3 runs to 13 residues. V dropped 3 bases and J dropped 0 bases, with 6 bases sitting between them. Per germline, CDR1 SGDLS and CDR2 YYNGEE. CDR3 protein: CASSATANYGYTF. The CDR3 DNA reads TGTGCCAGCAGCGCGACAGCTAACTATGGCTACACCTTC.

The V and J genes are TRBV29-1 and TRBJ2-5; 8 bases are a match to TRBD2. The CDR3 loop spans 13 amino acids. The germline V gene encodes CDR1 SQVTM and CDR2 ANQGSEA. V lost 6 bases, J lost 11 bases, and 14 bases stayed unmatched. The CDR3 here is CSVRRGGRWEQYF. CDR3 bases: TGCAGCGTGCGTCGGGGGGGCCGATGGGAGCAGTACTTC.

This chain links TRBV25-1 with TRBJ2-6, with D possibly being TRBD2 (6 bases). Trimming took off 1 base at V and 2 bases at J, with 9 bases between the two ends. In germline, CDR1 is MGHDK, CDR2 SYGVNS. CDR3 length: 16 residues. CDR3 bases: TGTGCCAGCAGTGAATGGAGGGGCCCTGGGGCCAACGTCCTGACTTTC. This codes for CASSEWRGPGANVLTF.

The chain recombines TRBV10-3 with TRBJ1-2; TRBD1 aligns across 10 bases. The CDR3 is 14 amino acids. Per the germline V gene, CDR1 is ENHRY and CDR2 is SYGVKD. V lost 6 bases and J lost 3; bases outside the gene matches: 4. The CDR3 DNA sequence: TGTGCCATCAGGGGGACAGGGGAACACTATGGCTACACCTTC. The encoded protein is CAIRGTGEHYGYTF.

The J gene is TRBJ1-5, the V gene TRBV6-6; no clear D. V was trimmed by 5 bases and J by 4 bases, leaving 18 bases between them. CDR3 size: 16 residues. The germline CDR1 and CDR2 sequences are MNHNY and SVGAGI (reference sequence). The CDR3 is CASSPTRRVTNQPQHF. In nucleotides, the CDR3 is TGTGCCAGCAGTCCAACACGGAGGGTCACAAATCAGCCCCAGCATTTT.

The chain carries TRBV9 and TRBJ2-1; 9 bases align to TRBD1. The CDR3 is 20 amino acids. V was clipped by 0 bases and J by 6 bases; unmatched bases: 19. Germline CDR1 is SGDLS and CDR2 is YYNGEE. The DNA of the CDR3 is TGTGCCAGCAGCGTAGGGAGGGCGGGGACAGGGCACGCTCGGGGCAATGAGCAGTTCTTC. This codes for CASSVGRAGTGHARGNEQFF.

CDR3 bases: TGTGCCATCAGTGATGACAGCTCCTACAATGAGCAGTTCTTC. Amino acids: CAISDDSSYNEQFF. V is TRBV10-3 and J is TRBJ2-1, with a tentative D call TRBD1 (5 bases). V was pared by 3 bases and J by 0 bases, with 6 bases between. The germline CDR1 and CDR2 sequences are ENHRY and SYGVKD. The CDR3 totals 14 residues.

The J gene is TRBJ2-1, the V gene TRBV7-2; possibly TRBD2 for D (7 bases). This CDR3 region has 17 residues. CDR1 is SGHTA, CDR2 FQGNSA, per germline. The V and J ends lost 1 base and 0 bases respectively, with 13 bases between them. This CDR3 reads CASSLVGGLLSYNEQFF. The CDR3 DNA is TGTGCCAGCAGCTTAGTAGGGGGACTACTCTCCTACAATGAGCAGTTCTTC.

This chain links TRBV4-3 with TRBJ2-1, with 8 bases aligning to TRBD2. Trimming removed 0 bases from V and 0 bases from J; junction bases left unmatched: 19. CDR3 length: 22 amino acids. Germline V gene lookup returns CDR1 LGHNA and CDR2 YSLEER. CDR3 loop: CASSQEAGVVAGTVPSYNEQFF. For the CDR3, the DNA is TGCGCCAGCAGCCAAGAAGCGGGTGTAGTAGCGGGGACCGTACCCTCCTACAATGAGCAGTTCTTC.

Only one count was recorded for this clone. The rearrangement links TRBV6-5 to TRBJ1-1; the D gene is possibly TRBD1 (6 bases). Germline V lookup: CDR1 MNHEY, CDR2 SVGAGI. The CDR3 is 15 amino acids. Trimming removed 7 bases at V and 4 bases at J, with 19 bases between. The DNA for the CDR3 is TGTGCCAGCACCGCCCGGGACATTACCTTCACTGAAGCTTTCTTT. This codes for CASTARDITFTEAFF.

In DNA form, the CDR3 reads TGTGCCAGCAGCGGAAGGAGGAGCTGGGGCTACACCTTC. Translation: CASSGRRSWGYTF. The V gene is TRBV9, the J gene TRBJ1-2; D not certain. CDR1 SGDLS and CDR2 YYNGEE come from the germline V gene. Trimming pared 3 bases from V and 8 bases from J, leaving 14 bases between. The CDR3 spans 13 residues.

The chain recombines TRBV4-3 with TRBJ2-4, with D maybe TRBD2 (6 bases). The V and J ends lost 0 bases and 7 bases respectively, with 7 bases between them. The CDR3 is 13 amino acids. Germline V gives CDR1 LGHNA, CDR2 YSLEER. The CDR3 reads CASSQDRGNIQYF. Written as DNA, the CDR3 is TGCGCCAGCAGCCAAGATCGGGGGAACATTCAGTACTTC.

The chain has TRBV5-4 and TRBJ2-1; D uncertain. Germline V gene sequence: CDR1 SGHNT, CDR2 YYREEE (reference sequence). Between the trimmed V and J ends, which lost 4 bases and 0 bases, there was a span of 5 bases. The CDR3 totals 13 residues. The CDR3, as DNA: TGTGCCAGCAGCCTCGTCTCCTACAATGAGCAGTTCTTC. Its translation: CASSLVSYNEQFF.

This sequence joins TRBV11-2 and TRBJ1-3, with D tentatively TRBD1 (5 bases). V lost 1 base to trimming and J lost 2 bases, with 12 bases between them. The length of the CDR3 is 16 residues. CDR1 is SGHAT, CDR2 FQNNGV, per germline. Written as DNA, the CDR3 is TGTGCCAGCAGCTTAGTACGGCGGGGGGCTGGAAACACCATATATTTT. Protein sequence: CASSLVRRGAGNTIYF.

In DNA form, the CDR3 reads TGTGCCAGCAGCGTACGGGAGGGGGCTGAGAGGGTGGATGGCTACACCTTC. Its protein is CASSVREGAERVDGYTF. This chain uses TRBV9 with TRBJ1-2; 7 nucleotides match TRBD1. V lost 1 base and J lost 6; bases outside the gene matches: 15. The CDR3 contains 17 residues. Germline-derived CDR1 and CDR2 are SGDLS and YYNGEE.

The rearrangement links TRBV25-1 to TRBJ1-1; 12 bases line up with TRBD1. Trimming cost V 1 base and J 1 base; bases outside gene matches: 7. The CDR3 is made up of 18 amino acids. Germline V gene data show CDR1 as MGHDK and CDR2 as SYGVNS. CDR3 region: CASSEFGGQGATNTEAFF. CDR3 bases: TGTGCCAGCAGTGAATTCGGGGGACAGGGGGCGACGAACACTGAAGCTTTCTTT.

This rearrangement joins TRBV6-5 to TRBJ2-7, with D hard to call. The V gene's germline CDR1 is MNHEY and CDR2 SVGAGI. Trimming removed 0 bases from V and 3 bases from J, with 12 bases in between. The CDR3 has 15 amino acids. This chain's CDR3 is CASSYSGGEFYEQYF. In DNA, the CDR3 is TGTGCCAGCAGTTACTCTGGCGGAGAATTCTACGAGCAGTACTTC.

A single count supports this clone. The J gene is TRBJ1-2, the V gene TRBV18; no firm D call. The CDR3 loop spans 13 amino acids. CDR1 is KGHSH and CDR2 is LQKENI in the germline V gene. The V end was cut by 2 bases, the J end by 5 bases, with 9 bases between. This CDR3 reads CASSPSGSYGYTF. As DNA, the CDR3 is TGTGCCAGCTCACCATCGGGGTCTTATGGCTACACCTTC. Supplemented by reference TRBV18 and TRBJ1-2, the full variable domain reads NAGVMQNPRHLVRRRGQEARLRCSPMKGHSHVYWYRQLPEEGLKFMVYLQKENIIDESGMPKERFSAEFPKEGPSILRIQQVVRGDSAAYFCASSPSGSYGYTFGSGTRLTVV.

The chain joins TRBV7-2 to TRBJ1-2; D might be TRBD1 (5 bases). The CDR3 extends over 12 amino acids. Germline CDR1 SGHTA, CDR2 FQGNSA. V gave up 3 bases and J gave up 3 bases, with 5 bases separating them. CDR3 DNA: TGTGCCAGCAGCTTGACAGACTATGGCTACACCTTC. It codes for CASSLTDYGYTF.

V usage is TRBV5-4 and J usage is TRBJ2-5, with D possibly being TRBD2 (7 bases). The germline V and J ends were trimmed by 2 bases and 5 bases, with 19 bases remaining between them. Looked up from germline, CDR1 is SGHNT and CDR2 is YYREEE (reference sequence). The CDR3 spans 16 residues. The chain's CDR3 is CASSLGGGAVFETQYF. The CDR3, as DNA: TGTGCCAGCAGCTTAGGTGGGGGGGCCGTCTTCGAGACCCAGTACTTC. Full variable domain (outside the CDR3, taken from reference TRBV5-4 and TRBJ2-5): ETGVTQSPTHLIKTRGQQVTLRCSSQSGHNTVSWYQQALGQGPQFIFQYYREEENGRGNFPPRFSGLQFPNYSSELNVNALELDDSALYLCASSLGGGAVFETQYFGPGTRLLVL.

V usage is TRBV19 and J usage is TRBJ1-5; perhaps TRBD1 as D (5 bases). The CDR3 covers 17 residues. V was shortened by 4 bases and J by 3 bases, with 19 bases between the two germline ends. Germline loops: CDR1 LNHDA, CDR2 SQIVND (reference sequence). The CDR3 reads CASSTLSPDRNNQPQHF. The CDR3 nucleotides read TGTGCCAGTAGTACCCTATCCCCCGACAGAAACAATCAGCCCCAGCATTTT.

The V gene is TRBV4-1, the J gene TRBJ2-7, with D hard to call. In germline, CDR1 is MGHRA, CDR2 YSYEKL. V was shortened by 0 bases and J by 4 bases, with 16 bases between the two germline ends. The CDR3 runs 16 residues. Here the CDR3 reads CASSQEVAATYYEQYF. CDR3 in DNA: TGCGCCAGCAGCCAAGAGGTGGCGGCGACTTATTACGAGCAGTACTTC.

The chain has TRBV11-2 and TRBJ1-2; tentatively, D is TRBD1 (5 bases). This CDR3 has 12 amino acids. Trimming took off 2 bases at V and 8 bases at J, with 9 bases between the two ends. Germline V gene sequence: CDR1 SGHAT, CDR2 FQNNGV. The CDR3 region has the DNA TGTGCCAGCAGCTTATCAGGGAAGGGCTACACCTTC. Translated: CASSLSGKGYTF. Based on the CDR3 plus reference TRBV11-2 and TRBJ1-2, the full variable domain is EAGVAQSPRYKIIEKRQSVAFWCNPISGHATLYWYQQILGQGPKLLIQFQNNGVVDDSQLPKDRFSAERLKGVDSTLKIQPAKLEDSAVYLCASSLSGKGYTFGSGTRLTVV.

This clone showed up just once. The chain is built from TRBV4-3 and TRBJ1-2; 7 bases agree with TRBD1. V lost 0 bases and J lost 11; bases outside the gene matches: 6. The germline V gene encodes CDR1 LGHNA and CDR2 YSLEER. CDR3 length: 13 amino acids. The CDR3 sequence: CASSQDRGVHYTF. CDR3 coding DNA: TGCGCCAGCAGCCAAGACAGGGGGGTCCATTACACCTTC.

The chain employs TRBV9 and TRBJ1-1; D is perhaps TRBD1 (5 bases). Germline V gene lookup returns CDR1 SGDLS and CDR2 YYNGEE. This CDR3 contains 14 residues. V lost 8 bases and J 3 bases, leaving 17 bases between the germline ends. In nucleotides, the CDR3 is TGTGCCAGTTCCCGGGGGGGAGGGGACACTGAAGCTTTCTTT. Translating it yields CASSRGGGDTEAFF.

The chain combines TRBV10-2 with TRBJ2-3, with 8 bases fitting TRBD2. The J segment lost 1 base and the V segment lost 1 base, leaving 4 bases of the junction unmatched. The germline V gene encodes CDR1 WSHSY and CDR2 SAAADI. This CDR3 comprises 16 residues. The CDR3: CASSEYQRGRTDTQYF. The CDR3 nucleotides are TGCGCCAGCAGTGAGTATCAGCGGGGGCGCACAGATACGCAGTATTTT.

V usage is TRBV11-2 and J usage is TRBJ1-2; D is perhaps TRBD1 (5 bases). The CDR3 is made up of 13 amino acids. Germline V gives CDR1 SGHAT, CDR2 FQNNGV. V lost 0 bases to trimming and J lost 8 bases, with 10 bases between them. CDR3 in DNA: TGTGCCAGCAGCTTAGACAGGGTGAGCGGCTACACCTTC. This sequence encodes CASSLDRVSGYTF.

V gene TRBV5-4 combines with J gene TRBJ2-2; the D gene is possibly TRBD1 (6 bases). Germline V gives CDR1 SGHNT, CDR2 YYREEE (reference sequence). The CDR3 has 16 amino acids. V lost 1 base to trimming and J lost 4 bases, with 14 bases between them. DNA of the CDR3: TGTGCCAGCAGCTTGAAATCGACAGGCGGCACCGGGGAGCTGTTTTTT. This sequence encodes CASSLKSTGGTGELFF.